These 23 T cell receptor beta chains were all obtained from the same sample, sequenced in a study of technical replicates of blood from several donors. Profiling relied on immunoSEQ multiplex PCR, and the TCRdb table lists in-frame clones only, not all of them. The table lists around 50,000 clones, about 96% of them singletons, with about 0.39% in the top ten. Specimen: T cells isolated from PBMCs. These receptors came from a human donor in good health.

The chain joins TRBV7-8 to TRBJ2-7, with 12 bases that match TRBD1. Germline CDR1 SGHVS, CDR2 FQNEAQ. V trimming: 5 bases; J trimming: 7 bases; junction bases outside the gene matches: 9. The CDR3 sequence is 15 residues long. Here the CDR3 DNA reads TGTGCCAGCAGCCTGGGGACAGGGGGCGCGGGGGAGCAGTACTTC. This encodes CASSLGTGGAGEQYF.

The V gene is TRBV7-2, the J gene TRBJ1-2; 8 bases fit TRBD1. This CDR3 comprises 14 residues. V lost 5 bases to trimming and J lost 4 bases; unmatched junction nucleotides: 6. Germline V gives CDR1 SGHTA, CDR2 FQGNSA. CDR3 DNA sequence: TGTGCCAGCAGCCCTTCCGGGACAGGCTATGGCTACACCTTC. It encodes CASSPSGTGYGYTF.

The DNA for the CDR3 is TGTGCCTGGAGTGTGTTGACTCCCCTTGAAAAACTGTTTTTT. Protein product: CAWSVLTPLEKLFF. The chain has TRBV30 and TRBJ1-4; D ambiguous. The CDR3 runs 14 residues. Deletions cut 0 bases from V and 7 bases from J, with 12 bases between. CDR1 and CDR2 from the germline V gene are GTSNPN and SVGIG (reference sequence).

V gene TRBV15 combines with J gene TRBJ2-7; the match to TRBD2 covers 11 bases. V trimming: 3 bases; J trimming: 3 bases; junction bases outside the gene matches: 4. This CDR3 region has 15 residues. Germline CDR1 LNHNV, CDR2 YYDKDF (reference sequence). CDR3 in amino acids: CATSSWTSGYYEQYF. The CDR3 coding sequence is TGTGCCACCAGCAGCTGGACTAGCGGGTACTACGAGCAGTACTTC.

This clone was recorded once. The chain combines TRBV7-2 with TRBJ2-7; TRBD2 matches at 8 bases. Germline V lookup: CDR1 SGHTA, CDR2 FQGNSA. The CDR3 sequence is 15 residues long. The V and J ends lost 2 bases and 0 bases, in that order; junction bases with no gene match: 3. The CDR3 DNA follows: TGTGCCAGCAGCTTATTAGCGGGACCCTCCTACGAGCAGTACTTC. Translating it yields CASSLLAGPSYEQYF.

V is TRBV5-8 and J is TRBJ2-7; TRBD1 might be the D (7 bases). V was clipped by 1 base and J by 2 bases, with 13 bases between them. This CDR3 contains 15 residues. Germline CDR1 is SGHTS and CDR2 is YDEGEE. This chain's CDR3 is CASSLYQGGTYEQYF. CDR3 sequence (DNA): TGTGCCAGCAGCTTGTATCAGGGGGGTACCTACGAGCAGTACTTC.

CDR3 region: CASSQDAGGLNEKLFF. CDR3 nucleotide sequence: TGCGCCAGCAGCCAAGACGCGGGGGGCCTTAATGAAAAACTGTTTTTT. The chain employs TRBV4-1 and TRBJ1-4, with D possibly matching TRBD1 (6 bases). Germline CDR1 MGHRA, CDR2 YSYEKL. This CDR3 is 16 amino acids long. The V gene lost 0 bases and the J gene lost 4 bases, with 12 bases spanning the gap.

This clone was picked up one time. The CDR3 DNA reads TGTGCTAGTGGTATTGACACACCCCCACAAGAGACCCAGTACTTC. It yields the protein CASGIDTPPQETQYF. The V call is TRBV12-5, the J call TRBJ2-5; D call uncertain. The CDR3 spans 15 residues. Trimming pared 5 bases from V and 2 bases from J, leaving 15 bases between. Germline-derived CDR1 and CDR2 are LGHNT and FRNRAP.

The CDR3 spells CASSSGTGDTEAFF. The CDR3 nucleotides are TGTGCCAGCAGCTCGGGGACAGGGGACACTGAAGCTTTCTTT. The V call is TRBV5-6, the J call TRBJ1-1; 10 bases map to TRBD1. The CDR3 spans 14 residues. Unmatched junction bases numbered 2, after V lost 3 bases and J lost 3 bases. Germline lookup yields CDR1 SGHDT and CDR2 YYEEEE.

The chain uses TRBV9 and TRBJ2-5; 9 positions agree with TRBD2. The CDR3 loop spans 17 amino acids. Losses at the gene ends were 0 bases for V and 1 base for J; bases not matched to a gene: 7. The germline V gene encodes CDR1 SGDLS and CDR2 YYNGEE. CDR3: CASSVGREGRGQETQYF. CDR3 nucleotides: TGTGCCAGCAGCGTAGGGCGGGAGGGTCGAGGCCAAGAGACCCAGTACTTC.

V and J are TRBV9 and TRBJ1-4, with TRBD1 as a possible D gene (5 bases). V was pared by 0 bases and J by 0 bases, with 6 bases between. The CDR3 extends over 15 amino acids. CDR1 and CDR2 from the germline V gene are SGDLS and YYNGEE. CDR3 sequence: CASSVGDSTNEKLFF. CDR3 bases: TGTGCCAGCAGCGTAGGGGACTCAACTAATGAAAAACTGTTTTTT.

The CDR3 region is CASSPSNGQTNQPQHF. CDR3 DNA: TGTGCCAGCTCACCCAGTAACGGACAGACAAATCAGCCCCAGCATTTT. This rearrangement joins TRBV18 to TRBJ1-5; possible D gene TRBD1, 6 bases. CDR1 and CDR2 (germline): KGHSH, LQKENI. The CDR3 spans 16 residues. V lost 3 bases and J lost 4, with 16 bases in between.

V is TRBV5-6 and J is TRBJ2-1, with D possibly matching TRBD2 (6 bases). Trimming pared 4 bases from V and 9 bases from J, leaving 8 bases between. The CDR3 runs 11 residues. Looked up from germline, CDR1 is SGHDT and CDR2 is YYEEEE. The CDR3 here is CASSRLGEQFF. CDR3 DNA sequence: TGTGCCAGCAGCAGACTAGGTGAGCAGTTCTTC.

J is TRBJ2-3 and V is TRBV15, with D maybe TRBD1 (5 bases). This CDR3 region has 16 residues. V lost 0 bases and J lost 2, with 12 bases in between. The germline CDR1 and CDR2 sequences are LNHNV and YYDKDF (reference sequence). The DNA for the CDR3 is TGTGCCACCAGCAGAGAAGGGGCACGGACCACAGATACGCAGTATTTT. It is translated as CATSREGARTTDTQYF.

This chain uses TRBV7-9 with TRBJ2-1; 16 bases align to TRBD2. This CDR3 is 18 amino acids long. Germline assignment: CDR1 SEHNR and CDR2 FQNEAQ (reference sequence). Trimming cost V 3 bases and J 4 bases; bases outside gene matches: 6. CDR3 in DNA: TGTGCCAGCAGCTTTCCGGGACTAGCGGGAGGGCCTTACAATGAGCAGTTCTTC. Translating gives CASSFPGLAGGPYNEQFF.

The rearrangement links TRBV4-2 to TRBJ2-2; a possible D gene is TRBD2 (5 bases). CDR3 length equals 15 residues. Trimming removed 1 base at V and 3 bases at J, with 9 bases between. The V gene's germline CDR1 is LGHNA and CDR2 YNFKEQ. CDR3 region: CASSQARTYTGELFF. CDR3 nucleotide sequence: TGTGCCAGCAGCCAAGCCCGGACTTACACCGGGGAGCTGTTTTTT.

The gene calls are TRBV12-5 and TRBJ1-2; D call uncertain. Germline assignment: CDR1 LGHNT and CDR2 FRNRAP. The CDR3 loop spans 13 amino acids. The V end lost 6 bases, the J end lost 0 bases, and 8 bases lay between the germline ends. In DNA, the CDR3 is TGTGCTAGTGGGTATGTTACTAACTATGGCTACACCTTC. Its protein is CASGYVTNYGYTF.

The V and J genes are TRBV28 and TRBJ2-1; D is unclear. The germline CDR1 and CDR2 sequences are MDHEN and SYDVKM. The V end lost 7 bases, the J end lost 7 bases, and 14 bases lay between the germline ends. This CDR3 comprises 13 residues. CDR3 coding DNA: TGTGCCAGCAACCTGGAGCCTAGGAATGAGCAGTTCTTC. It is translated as CASNLEPRNEQFF.

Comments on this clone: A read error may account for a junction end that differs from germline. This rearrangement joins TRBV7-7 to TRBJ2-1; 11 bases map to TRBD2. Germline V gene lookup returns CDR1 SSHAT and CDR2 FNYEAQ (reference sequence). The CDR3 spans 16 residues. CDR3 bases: TGTGCTAGCAGCCCGGCCCTAGCGGGAGGTTCCAATGAGCAGTTCTTC. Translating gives CASSPALAGGSNEQFF.

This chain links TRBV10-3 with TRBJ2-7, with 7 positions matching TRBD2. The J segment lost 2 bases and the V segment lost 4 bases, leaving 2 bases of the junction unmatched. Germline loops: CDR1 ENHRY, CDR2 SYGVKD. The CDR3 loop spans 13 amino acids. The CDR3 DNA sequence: TGTGCCATCAGTGGGGAGGGTGCCTACGAGCAGTACTTC. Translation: CAISGEGAYEQYF.

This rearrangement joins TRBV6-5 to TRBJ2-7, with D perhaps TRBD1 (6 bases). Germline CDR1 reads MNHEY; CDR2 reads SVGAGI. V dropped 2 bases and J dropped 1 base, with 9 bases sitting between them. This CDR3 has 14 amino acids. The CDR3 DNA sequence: TGTGCCAGCAGTTACCAGGACAGATCCTACGAGCAGTACTTC. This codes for CASSYQDRSYEQYF.

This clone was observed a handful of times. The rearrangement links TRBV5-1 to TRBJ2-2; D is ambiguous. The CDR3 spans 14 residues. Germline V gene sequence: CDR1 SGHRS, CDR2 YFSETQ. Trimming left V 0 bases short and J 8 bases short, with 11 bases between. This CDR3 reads CASSLANGHGELFF. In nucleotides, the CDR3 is TGCGCCAGCAGCTTGGCCAATGGGCATGGGGAGCTGTTTTTT.

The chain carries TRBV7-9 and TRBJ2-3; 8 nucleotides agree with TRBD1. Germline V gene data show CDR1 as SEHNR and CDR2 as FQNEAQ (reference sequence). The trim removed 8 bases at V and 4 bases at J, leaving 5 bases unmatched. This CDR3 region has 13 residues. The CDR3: CASRAGGPDTQYF. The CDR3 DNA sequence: TGTGCCAGCCGTGCAGGGGGCCCAGATACGCAGTATTTT.